One sample yielded the 5 T cell receptor beta chains listed below, sequenced in a study of cytomegalovirus exposure and HLA in healthy donors. The study ran its PCR with 60 Vbeta and 13 Jbeta primers. The protocol was immunoSEQ multiplex PCR, while the TCRdb copy is restricted to in-frame clones and leaves out a portion. The repertoire holds 140,000 to 150,000 clones, with 79% as singletons. Sequenced material: PBMCs. Receptors were obtained from a woman aged 40-49 years in good health and CMV-seropositive.

The V call is TRBV6-5, the J call TRBJ2-5; TRBD1 matches at 7 bases. V lost 3 bases, J lost 7 bases, and 14 bases stayed unmatched. Germline CDR1 is MNHEY and CDR2 is SVGAGI. The CDR3 has 16 residues. The CDR3 DNA is TGTGCCAGCAGTTATTTAGGCAGGGGGAATTTGGGGACCCAGTACTTC. As protein: CASSYLGRGNLGTQYF.

The rearrangement uses TRBV14 and TRBJ2-7; 9 bases are shared with TRBD1. This CDR3 comprises 14 residues. Germline V gene data show CDR1 as SGHDN and CDR2 as FVKESK. Trimming removed 4 bases from V and 4 bases from J; junction bases left unmatched: 5. CDR3 sequence reads: CASSLGTGWYEQYF. CDR3 in DNA: TGTGCCAGCAGCCTCGGGACAGGGTGGTACGAGCAGTACTTC.

This sequence joins TRBV6-1 and TRBJ1-2; D uncertain. The germline gives CDR1 MNHNS, CDR2 SASEGT. V lost 6 bases and J lost 4, with 15 bases in between. This CDR3 is 14 amino acids long. The CDR3: CASRQNTLLYGYTF. CDR3 coding DNA: TGTGCCAGCAGACAGAACACCCTACTCTATGGCTACACCTTC.

The chain has TRBV7-3 and TRBJ2-3; TRBD2 matches at 15 bases. The CDR3 loop spans 16 amino acids. Germline V CDR1 and CDR2: SGHTA, FQGTGA. With 5 bases clipped from V and 8 bases from J, the junction kept 8 bases outside the gene matches. Written as DNA, the CDR3 is TGTGCCAGCAGCCCGGGACTAGCGGGGGGCAGGGTTACGCAGTATTTT. It translates to CASSPGLAGGRVTQYF. Full variable domain (missing parts from reference TRBV7-3 and TRBJ2-3): GAGVSQTPSNKVTEKGKYVELRCDPISGHTALYWYRQSLGQGPEFLIYFQGTGAADDSGLPNDRFFAVRPEGSVSTLKIQRTERGDSAVYLCASSPGLAGGRVTQYFGPGTRLTVL.

The chain has TRBV4-1 and TRBJ1-5; a weak D match, TRBD1 (6 bases). In germline, CDR1 is MGHRA, CDR2 YSYEKL. V was shortened by 3 bases and J by 2 bases, with 14 bases between the two germline ends. This CDR3 region has 16 residues. The CDR3 sequence is CASSQKGVGGNQPQHF. CDR3 sequence (DNA): TGCGCCAGCAGCCAGAAGGGGGTGGGGGGCAATCAGCCCCAGCATTTT.